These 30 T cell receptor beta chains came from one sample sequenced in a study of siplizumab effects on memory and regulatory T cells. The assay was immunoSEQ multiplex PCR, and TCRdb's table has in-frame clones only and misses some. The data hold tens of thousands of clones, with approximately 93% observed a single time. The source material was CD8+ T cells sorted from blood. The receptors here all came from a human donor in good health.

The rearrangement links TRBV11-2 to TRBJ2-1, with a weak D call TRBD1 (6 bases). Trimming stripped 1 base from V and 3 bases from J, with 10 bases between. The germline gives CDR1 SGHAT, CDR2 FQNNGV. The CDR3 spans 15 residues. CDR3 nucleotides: TGTGCCAGCAGCTTAGCACAGGGAATCTACAATGAGCAGTTCTTC. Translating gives CASSLAQGIYNEQFF. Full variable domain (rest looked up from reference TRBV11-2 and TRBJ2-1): EAGVAQSPRYKIIEKRQSVAFWCNPISGHATLYWYQQILGQGPKLLIQFQNNGVVDDSQLPKDRFSAERLKGVDSTLKIQPAKLEDSAVYLCASSLAQGIYNEQFFGPGTRLTVL.

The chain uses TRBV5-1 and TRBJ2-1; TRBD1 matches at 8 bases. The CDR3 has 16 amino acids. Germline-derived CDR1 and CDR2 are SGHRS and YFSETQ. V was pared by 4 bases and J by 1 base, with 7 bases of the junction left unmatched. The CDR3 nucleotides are TGCGCCAGCAGCCAAGGGACAGGCCGATCCTACAATGAGCAGTTCTTC. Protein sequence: CASSQGTGRSYNEQFF. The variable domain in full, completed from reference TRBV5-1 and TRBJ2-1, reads KAGVTQTPRYLIKTRGQQVTLSCSPISGHRSVSWYQQTPGQGLQFLFEYFSETQRNKGNFPGRFSGRQFSNSRSEMNVSTLELGDSALYLCASSQGTGRSYNEQFFGPGTRLTVL.

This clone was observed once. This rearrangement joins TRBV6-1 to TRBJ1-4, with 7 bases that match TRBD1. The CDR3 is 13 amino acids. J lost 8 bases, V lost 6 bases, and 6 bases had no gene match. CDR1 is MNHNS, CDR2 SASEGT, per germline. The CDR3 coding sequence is TGTGCCAGCAGAACAGGGGTTTTGGAAAAACTGTTTTTT. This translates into CASRTGVLEKLFF.

CDR3 amino acids: CASSMTGDSYNEQFF. The CDR3 DNA reads TGTGCCAGTAGTATGACGGGGGACTCCTACAATGAGCAGTTCTTC. The chain uses TRBV19 and TRBJ2-1; a possible D gene is TRBD2 (6 bases). Trimming stripped 3 bases from V and 0 bases from J, with 9 bases between. The germline V gene encodes CDR1 LNHDA and CDR2 SQIVND (reference sequence). The CDR3 totals 15 residues.

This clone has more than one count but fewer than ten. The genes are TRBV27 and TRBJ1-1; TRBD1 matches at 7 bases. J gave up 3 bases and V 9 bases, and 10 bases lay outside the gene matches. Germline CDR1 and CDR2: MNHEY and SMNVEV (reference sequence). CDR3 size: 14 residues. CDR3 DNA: TGTGCCAGTAGTATACAGACAGGGTACACTGAAGCTTTCTTT. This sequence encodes CASSIQTGYTEAFF.

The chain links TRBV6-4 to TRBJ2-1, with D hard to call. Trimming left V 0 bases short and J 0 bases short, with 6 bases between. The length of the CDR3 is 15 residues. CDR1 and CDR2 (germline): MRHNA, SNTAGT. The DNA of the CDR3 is TGTGCCAGCAGTGACTCGCCGAACTCCTACAATGAGCAGTTCTTC. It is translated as CASSDSPNSYNEQFF.

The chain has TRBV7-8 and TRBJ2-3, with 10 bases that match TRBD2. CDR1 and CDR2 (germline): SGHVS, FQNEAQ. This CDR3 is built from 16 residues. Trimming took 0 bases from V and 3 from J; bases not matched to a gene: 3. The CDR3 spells CASSLAAGGMTDTQYF. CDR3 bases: TGTGCCAGCAGCTTAGCAGCGGGGGGGATGACAGATACGCAGTATTTT.

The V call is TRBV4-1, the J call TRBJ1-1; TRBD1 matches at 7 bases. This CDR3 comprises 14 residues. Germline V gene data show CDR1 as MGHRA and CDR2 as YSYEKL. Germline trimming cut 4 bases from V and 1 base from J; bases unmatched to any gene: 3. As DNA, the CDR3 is TGCGCCAGCAGCCCCCGACAGGGGAACACTGAAGCTTTCTTT. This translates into CASSPRQGNTEAFF.

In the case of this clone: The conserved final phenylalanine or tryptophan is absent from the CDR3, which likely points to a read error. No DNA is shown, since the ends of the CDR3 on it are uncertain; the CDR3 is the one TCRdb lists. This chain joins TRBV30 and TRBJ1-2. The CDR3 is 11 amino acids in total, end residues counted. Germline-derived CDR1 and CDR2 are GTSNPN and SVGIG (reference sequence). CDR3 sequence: CAWSAPGFFRY.

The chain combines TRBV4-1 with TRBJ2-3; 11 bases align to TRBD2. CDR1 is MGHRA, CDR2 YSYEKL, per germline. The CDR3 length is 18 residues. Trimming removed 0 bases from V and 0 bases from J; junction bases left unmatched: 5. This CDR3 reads CASSQEGWTSGSTDTQYF. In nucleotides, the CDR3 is TGCGCCAGCAGCCAAGAAGGCTGGACTAGCGGGAGCACAGATACGCAGTATTTT.

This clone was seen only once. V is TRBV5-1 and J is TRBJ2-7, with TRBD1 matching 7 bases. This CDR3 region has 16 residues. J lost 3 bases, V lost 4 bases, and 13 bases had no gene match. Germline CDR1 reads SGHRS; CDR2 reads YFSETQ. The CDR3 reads CASSIGQGQFVYEQYF. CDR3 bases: TGCGCCAGCAGCATCGGGCAGGGACAGTTCGTCTACGAGCAGTACTTC. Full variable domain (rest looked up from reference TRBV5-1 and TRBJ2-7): KAGVTQTPRYLIKTRGQQVTLSCSPISGHRSVSWYQQTPGQGLQFLFEYFSETQRNKGNFPGRFSGRQFSNSRSEMNVSTLELGDSALYLCASSIGQGQFVYEQYFGPGTRLTVT.

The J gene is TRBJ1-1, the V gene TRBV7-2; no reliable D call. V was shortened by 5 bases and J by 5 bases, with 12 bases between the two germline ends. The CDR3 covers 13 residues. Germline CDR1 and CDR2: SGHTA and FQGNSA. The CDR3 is CASSPVGFTEAFF. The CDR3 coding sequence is TGTGCCAGCAGCCCTGTGGGGTTTACTGAAGCTTTCTTT.

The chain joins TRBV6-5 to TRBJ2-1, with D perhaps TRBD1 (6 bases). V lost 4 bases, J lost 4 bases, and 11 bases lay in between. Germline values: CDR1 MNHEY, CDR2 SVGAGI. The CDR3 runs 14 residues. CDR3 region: CASSSRTVYNEQFF. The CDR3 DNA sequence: TGTGCCAGCAGTTCTCGGACAGTGTACAATGAGCAGTTCTTC.

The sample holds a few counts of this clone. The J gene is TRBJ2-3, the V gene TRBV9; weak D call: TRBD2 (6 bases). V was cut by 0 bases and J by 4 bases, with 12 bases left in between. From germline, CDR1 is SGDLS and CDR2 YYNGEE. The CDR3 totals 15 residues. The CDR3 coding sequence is TGTGCCAGCAGCGTAGCCGGGACTCCCTCAGATACGCAGTATTTT. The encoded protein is CASSVAGTPSDTQYF.

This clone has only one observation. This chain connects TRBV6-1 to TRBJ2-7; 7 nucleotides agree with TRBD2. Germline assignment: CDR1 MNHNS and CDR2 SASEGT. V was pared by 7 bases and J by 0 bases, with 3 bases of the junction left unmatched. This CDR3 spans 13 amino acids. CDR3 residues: CASNSGLSYEQYF. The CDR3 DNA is TGTGCCAGCAATAGCGGGCTCTCCTACGAGCAGTACTTC.

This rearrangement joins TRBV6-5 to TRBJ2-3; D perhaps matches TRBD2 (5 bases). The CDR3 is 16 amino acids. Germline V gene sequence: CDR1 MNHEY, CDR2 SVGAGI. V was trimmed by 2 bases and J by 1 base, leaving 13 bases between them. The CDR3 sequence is CASSYSEPGGTDTQYF. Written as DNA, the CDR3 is TGTGCCAGCAGTTACAGTGAGCCCGGGGGCACAGATACGCAGTATTTT.

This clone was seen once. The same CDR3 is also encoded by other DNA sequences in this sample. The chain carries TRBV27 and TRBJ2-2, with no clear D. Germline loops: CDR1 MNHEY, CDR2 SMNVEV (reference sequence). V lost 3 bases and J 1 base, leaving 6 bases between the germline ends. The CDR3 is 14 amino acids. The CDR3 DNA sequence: TGTGCCAGCAGTTTGGCGGAGAACACCGGGGAGCTGTTTTTT. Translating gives CASSLAENTGELFF.

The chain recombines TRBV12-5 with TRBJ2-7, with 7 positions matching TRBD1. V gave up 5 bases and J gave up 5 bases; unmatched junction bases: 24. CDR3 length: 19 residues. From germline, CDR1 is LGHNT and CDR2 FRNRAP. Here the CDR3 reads CASGGQGVPSYPSLHEQYF. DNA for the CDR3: TGTGCTAGTGGTGGCCAGGGGGTCCCATCGTATCCGTCCCTCCACGAGCAGTACTTC.

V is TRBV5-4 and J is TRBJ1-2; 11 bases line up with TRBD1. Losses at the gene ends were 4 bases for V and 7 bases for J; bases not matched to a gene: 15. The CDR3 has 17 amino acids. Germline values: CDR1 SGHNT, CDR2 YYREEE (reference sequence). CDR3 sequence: CASSPRTGGVEAFGYTF. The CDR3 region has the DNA TGTGCCAGCAGCCCACGGACAGGGGGCGTCGAAGCGTTTGGCTACACCTTC.

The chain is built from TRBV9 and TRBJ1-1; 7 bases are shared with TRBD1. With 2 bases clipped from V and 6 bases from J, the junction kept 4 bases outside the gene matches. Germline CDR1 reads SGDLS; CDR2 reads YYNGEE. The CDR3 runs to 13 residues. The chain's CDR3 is CASSVRQGSEAFF. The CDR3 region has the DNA TGTGCCAGCAGCGTGCGACAGGGCTCTGAAGCTTTCTTT.

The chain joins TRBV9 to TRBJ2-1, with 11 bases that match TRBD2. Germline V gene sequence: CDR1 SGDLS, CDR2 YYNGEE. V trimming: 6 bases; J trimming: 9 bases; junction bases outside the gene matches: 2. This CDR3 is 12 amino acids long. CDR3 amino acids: CASTLAGGEQFF. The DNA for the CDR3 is TGTGCCAGCACGCTAGCGGGAGGTGAGCAGTTCTTC. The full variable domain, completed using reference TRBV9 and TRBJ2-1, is DSGVTQTPKHLITATGQRVTLRCSPRSGDLSVYWYQQSLDQGLQFLIQYYNGEERAKGNILERFSAQQFPDLHSELNLSSLELGDSALYFCASTLAGGEQFFGPGTRLTVL.

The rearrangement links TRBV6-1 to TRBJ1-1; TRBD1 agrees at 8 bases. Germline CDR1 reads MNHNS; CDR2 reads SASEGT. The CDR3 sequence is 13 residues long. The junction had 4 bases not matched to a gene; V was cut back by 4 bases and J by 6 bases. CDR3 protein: CASSADRAAEAFF. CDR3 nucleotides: TGTGCCAGCAGTGCGGACAGGGCTGCTGAAGCTTTCTTT.

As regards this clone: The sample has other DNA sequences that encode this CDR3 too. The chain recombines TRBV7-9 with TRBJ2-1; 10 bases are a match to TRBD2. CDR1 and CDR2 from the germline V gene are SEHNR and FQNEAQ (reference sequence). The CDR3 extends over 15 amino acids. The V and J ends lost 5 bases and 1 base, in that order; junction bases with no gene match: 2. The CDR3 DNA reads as TGTGCCAGCAGCCCGACTAGCGGGTCCTACAATGAGCAGTTCTTC. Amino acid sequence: CASSPTSGSYNEQFF.

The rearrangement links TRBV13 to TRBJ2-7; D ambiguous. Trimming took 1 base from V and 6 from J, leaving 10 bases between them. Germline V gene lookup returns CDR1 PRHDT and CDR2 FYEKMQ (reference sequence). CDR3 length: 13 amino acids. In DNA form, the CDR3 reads TGTGCCAGCAGCTTAGCGTCGGGTGGCGAGCAGTACTTC. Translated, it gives CASSLASGGEQYF.

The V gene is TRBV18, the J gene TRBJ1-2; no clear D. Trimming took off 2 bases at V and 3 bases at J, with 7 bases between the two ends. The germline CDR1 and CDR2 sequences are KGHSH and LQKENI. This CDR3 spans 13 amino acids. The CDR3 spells CASSPRPDYGYTF. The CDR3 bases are TGTGCCAGCTCACCAAGACCAGACTATGGCTACACCTTC.

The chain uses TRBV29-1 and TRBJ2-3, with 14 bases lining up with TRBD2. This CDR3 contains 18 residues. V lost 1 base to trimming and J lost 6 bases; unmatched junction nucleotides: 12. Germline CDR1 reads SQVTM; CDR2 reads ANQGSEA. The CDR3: CSVEAVLRTSGGRDTQYF. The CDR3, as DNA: TGCAGCGTTGAAGCGGTGTTAAGGACTAGCGGGGGGCGTGATACGCAGTATTTT.

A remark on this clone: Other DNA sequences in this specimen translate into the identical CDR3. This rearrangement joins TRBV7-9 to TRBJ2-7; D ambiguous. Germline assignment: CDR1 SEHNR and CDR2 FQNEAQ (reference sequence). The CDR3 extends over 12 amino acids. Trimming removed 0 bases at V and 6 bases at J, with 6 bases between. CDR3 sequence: CASSLAGGEQYF. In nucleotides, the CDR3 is TGTGCCAGCAGCTTAGCGGGTGGCGAGCAGTACTTC.

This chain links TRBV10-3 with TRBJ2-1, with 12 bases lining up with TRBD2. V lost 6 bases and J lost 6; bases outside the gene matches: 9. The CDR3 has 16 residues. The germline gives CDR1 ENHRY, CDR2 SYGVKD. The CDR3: CAIRSSSGGASNEQFF. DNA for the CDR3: TGTGCCATCAGGTCCTCTAGCGGGGGGGCGAGCAATGAGCAGTTCTTC.

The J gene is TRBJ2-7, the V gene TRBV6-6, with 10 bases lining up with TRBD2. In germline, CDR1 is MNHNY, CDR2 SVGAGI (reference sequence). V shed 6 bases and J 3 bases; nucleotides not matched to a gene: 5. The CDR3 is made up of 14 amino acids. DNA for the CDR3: TGTGCCAGCAGCTCCGGGACTAGCGTCTACGAGCAGTACTTC. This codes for CASSSGTSVYEQYF.

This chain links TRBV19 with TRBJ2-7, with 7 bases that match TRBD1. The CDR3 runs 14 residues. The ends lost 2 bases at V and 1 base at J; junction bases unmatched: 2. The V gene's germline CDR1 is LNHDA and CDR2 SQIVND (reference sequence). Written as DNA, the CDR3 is TGTGCCAGTAGTATATCACAGGGGTCCTACGAGCAGTACTTC. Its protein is CASSISQGSYEQYF. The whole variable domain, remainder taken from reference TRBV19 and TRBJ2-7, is DGGITQSPKYLFRKEGQNVTLSCEQNLNHDAMYWYRQDPGQGLRLIYYSQIVNDFQKGDIAEGYSVSREKKESFPLTVTSAQKNPTAFYLCASSISQGSYEQYFGPGTRLTVT.